This TCR beta chain was retrieved from a study of cytomegalovirus exposure and HLA in healthy donors. Use of 60 Vbeta and 13 Jbeta primers characterized the PCR. Using immunoSEQ multiplex PCR, the repertoire was profiled, and TCRdb retains in-frame clones only, with some absent. Here the sample spans 85,000 to 120,000 clones, roughly three fifths being singletons. The CDR3 length is 16 residues. Sequencing was performed on PBMCs. The J gene is TRBJ2-1, the V gene TRBV21-1; the listed D gene, TRBD2, was not tested against the DNA. TRBV21-1 is classified as a pseudogene. The receptor was derived from a human donor in good health. CDR3 sequence (DNA): TGTGCCAGCAGCAAATATTCACTAGCGGGAGCTTACGAGCAGTTCTTC. Its translation: CASSKYSLAGAYEQFF.